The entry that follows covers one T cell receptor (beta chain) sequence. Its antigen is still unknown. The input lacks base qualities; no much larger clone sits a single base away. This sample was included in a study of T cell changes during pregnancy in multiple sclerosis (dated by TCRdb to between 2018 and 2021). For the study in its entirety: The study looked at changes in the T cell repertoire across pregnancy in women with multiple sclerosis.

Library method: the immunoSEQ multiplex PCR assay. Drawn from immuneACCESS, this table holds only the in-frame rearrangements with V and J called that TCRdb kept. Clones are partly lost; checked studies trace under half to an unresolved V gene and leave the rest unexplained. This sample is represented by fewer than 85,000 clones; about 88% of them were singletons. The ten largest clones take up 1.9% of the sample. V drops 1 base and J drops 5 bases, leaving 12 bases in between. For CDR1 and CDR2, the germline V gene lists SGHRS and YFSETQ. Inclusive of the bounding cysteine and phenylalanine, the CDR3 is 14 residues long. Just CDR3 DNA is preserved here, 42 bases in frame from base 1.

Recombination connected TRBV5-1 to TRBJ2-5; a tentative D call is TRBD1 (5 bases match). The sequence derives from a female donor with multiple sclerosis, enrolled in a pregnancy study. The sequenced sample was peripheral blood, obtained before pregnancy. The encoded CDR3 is CASSLQGIGETQYF. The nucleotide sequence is TGCGCCAGCAGCTTGCAGGGAATAGGGGAGACCCAGTACTTC.